This is a list of T cell receptor beta chains from one sample in a study of PD-L1 blockade in urothelial cancer. Sequenced by immunoSEQ multiplex PCR; TCRdb stores in-frame clones only, minus some. Of approximately 18,000 clones in the sample, 70% to 90% were seen once. Sequences were derived from PBMCs, sampled around atezolizumab (anti-PD-L1) treatment. All receptors come from a man aged 65 to 85 with urothelial cancer. CDR3s include the opening cysteine and the closing phenylalanine or tryptophan. A D gene is named only where the DNA matches it firmly. Clone size is stated in some rows and not others, as once, few, many or a class when expanded.

d_gene,v_gene,abundance,j_gene,CDR3nt,CDR3aa
TRBD2,TRBV18,NA,TRBJ2-7,TGTGCCAGCTCACCAAGCGGGGTTTCCTCCTACGAGCAGTACTTC,CASSPSGVSSYEQYF
TRBD1,TRBV6-5,NA,TRBJ2-7,TGTGCCAGCAGCTTGGGACAGGGGCGTGAGCAGTACTTC,CASSLGQGREQYF
NA,TRBV2,few,TRBJ2-7,TGTGCCAGCAGTGATTGGCCAACCTCCTACGAGCAGTACTTC,CASSDWPTSYEQYF
NA,TRBV18,NA,TRBJ1-4,TGTGCCAGCTCACCCATAATCCTGAGTGCAACTAATGAAAAACTGTTTTTT,CASSPIILSATNEKLFF
NA,TRBV27,once,TRBJ2-7,TGTGCCAGCAGTGTCAGGGGCCAATCATACGAGCAGTACTTC,CASSVRGQSYEQYF
TRBD1,TRBV5-1,NA,TRBJ1-2,TGCGCCAGCAGCTTACAGGGGGATGGCTACACCTTC,CASSLQGDGYTF
NA,TRBV30,few,TRBJ2-3,TGTGCCTGGAGTGCCATGACAGTCCTCAGCACAGATACGCAGTATTTT,CAWSAMTVLSTDTQYF
TRBD2,TRBV5-1,NA,TRBJ2-2,TGCGCCAGCAGCTTGAGCGGCGGTAAAGGGAGGGGCACCGGGGAGCTGTTTTTT,CASSLSGGKGRGTGELFF
NA,TRBV11-2,NA,TRBJ2-5,TGTGCCAGCAGCTTGATAGGTCGGGATGCCGAGACCCAGTACTTC,CASSLIGRDAETQYF
NA,TRBV29-1,NA,TRBJ1-1,TGCAGCGCAAAGGGACAGAACACTGAAGCTTTCTTT,CSAKGQNTEAFF
NA,TRBV5-1,NA,TRBJ1-4,TGCGCCAGCAGTTGGGGGGAAGGGAGTGAAAAACTGTTTTTT,CASSWGEGSEKLFF
TRBD1,TRBV2,NA,TRBJ2-5,TGTGCCAGCGGGGGACAGGGCCAAGAGACCCAGTACTTC,CASGGQGQETQYF
TRBD2,TRBV5-5,once,TRBJ2-5,TGTGCCAGCAGCCCCGGACTAGAAGAGACCCAGTACTTC,CASSPGLEETQYF
NA,TRBV27,NA,TRBJ2-2,TGTGCCAGCAGGGTGTCAGCCGGGGAGCTGTTTTTT,CASRVSAGELFF
TRBD2,TRBV10-1,NA,TRBJ2-3,TGCGCCAGCAACCCTAGCGGGGGAGATACGCAGTATTTT,CASNPSGGDTQYF
NA,TRBV5-1,NA,TRBJ1-2,TGCGCCAGCAGCTTGGGACAGCCGCCCTATGGCTACACCTTC,CASSLGQPPYGYTF
TRBD1,TRBV10-2,NA,TRBJ2-7,TGCGCCAGCAGCGGACAGGGGAAAAACTACGAGCAGTACTTC,CASSGQGKNYEQYF
NA,TRBV5-1,NA,TRBJ2-1,TGCGCCAGCAGCCCCCAAATTAACAGGGAACCGGGGGGTGCTGAGCAGTTCTTC,CASSPQINREPGGAEQFF
TRBD1,TRBV7-2,NA,TRBJ2-1,TGTGCCAGCAGCACCGGGACAGCACTCTACAATGAGCAGTTCTTC,CASSTGTALYNEQFF
NA,TRBV2,NA,TRBJ1-4,TGTGCCAGCAGTGGTAATTTGAGGAAACTGTTTTTT,CASSGNLRKLFF
NA,TRBV7-9,NA,TRBJ2-3,TGTGCCAGCAGCAAACCAGGGCCAGATACGCAGTATTTT,CASSKPGPDTQYF
NA,TRBV9,NA,TRBJ1-4,TGTGCCAGCAGCCTAAAGGGGGGGTCAAATGAAAAACTGTTTTTT,CASSLKGGSNEKLFF
NA,TRBV5-8,NA,TRBJ2-2,TGTGCCAGCAGCCAGGGGGGCACCGGGGAGCTGTTTTTT,CASSQGGTGELFF
TRBD1,TRBV5-1,NA,TRBJ2-7,TGCGCCAGCAGCTTCAGGGGGTACGAGCAGTACTTC,CASSFRGYEQYF
NA,TRBV6-6,NA,TRBJ1-1,TGTGCCAGCAGTCTAGATTCGACAGCAGACACTGAAGCTTTCTTT,CASSLDSTADTEAFF
TRBD1,TRBV14,NA,TRBJ2-2,TGTGCCAGCAGCCATCGGGACAGATCGAACACCGGGGAGCTGTTTTTT,CASSHRDRSNTGELFF
TRBD2,TRBV27,NA,TRBJ2-1,TGTGCCAGCAGTTTCGGGAGGGGAGATTACAATGAGCAGTTCTTC,CASSFGRGDYNEQFF
NA,TRBV15,NA,TRBJ1-1,TGTGCCACCAGCAGAGAACCGACAACGAGAGCTTTCTTT,CATSREPTTRAFF
TRBD1,TRBV19,NA,TRBJ1-1,TGTGCCAGTAGTGTTACAGGGGGAGGGACTGAAGCTTTCTTT,CASSVTGGGTEAFF
NA,TRBV27,NA,TRBJ2-5,TGTGCCAGCAAGAGAACGGGTGGGGGGCAAGAGACCCAGTACTTC,CASKRTGGGQETQYF
TRBD1,TRBV27,NA,TRBJ2-2,TGTGCCAGCAGTTCCGGACAGGGAATCGGGGAGCTGTTTTTT,CASSSGQGIGELFF
NA,TRBV5-4,few,TRBJ1-2,TGTGCCAGCAGCGTGGACAGCCAGCTCTATGGCTACACCTTC,CASSVDSQLYGYTF
NA,TRBV5-1,NA,TRBJ2-7,TGCGCCAGCAGTAGAATCTTCGAGAGTTCCTACGAGCAGTACTTC,CASSRIFESSYEQYF
NA,TRBV23-1,NA,TRBJ2-3,TGCGCCACCCTATCCAGGAGGCCTGGCACAGATACGCAGTATTTT,CATLSRRPGTDTQYF
TRBD2,TRBV7-9,few,TRBJ2-1,TGTGCCAGCAGCTCGACTAGCGGGGTGAATGAGCAGTTCTTC,CASSSTSGVNEQFF
TRBD1,TRBV19,NA,TRBJ1-1,TGTGCCAGTAGTATTCGGGGACAGAGGAACACTGAAGCTTTCTTT,CASSIRGQRNTEAFF
TRBD2,TRBV28,NA,TRBJ2-1,TGTGCCAGCAGTTTACCGTTCGGGACTAGCTCCAATGAGCAGTTCTTC,CASSLPFGTSSNEQFF
NA,TRBV28,NA,TRBJ2-1,TGTGCCAGCAGTTACTTCTCCCCGCCGTTCTTC,CASSYFSPPFF
NA,TRBV6-5,NA,TRBJ2-2,TGTGCCAGCAGCCCCTCCCGGACAGAAACCGGGGAGCTGTTTTTT,CASSPSRTETGELFF
NA,TRBV21-1,NA,TRBJ1-1,TGTGCCAGCAGATTAAAAGGCAGGACAGGCTACAACACTGAAGCTTTCTTT,CASRLKGRTGYNTEAFF
NA,TRBV4-2,NA,TRBJ2-3,TGTGCCAGCAGTGCCACTAGCTCGGATACGCAGTATTTT,CASSATSSDTQYF
NA,TRBV7-2,NA,TRBJ2-1,TGTGCCAGCAGCACTACCTACAATGAGCAGTTCTTC,CASSTTYNEQFF
NA,TRBV5-1,NA,TRBJ2-3,TGCGCCAGCAGCCCCACCCGCCTTGGAGTTGTCGGTACGCAGTATTTT,CASSPTRLGVVGTQYF
TRBD1,TRBV14,once,TRBJ2-7,TGTGCCAGCAGCCAAGTAGGACAGGGTAGTTACGAGCAGTACTTC,CASSQVGQGSYEQYF
TRBD2,TRBV11-2,once,TRBJ2-3,TGTGCCAGCAGCTCAACCGGGACTAGCGACTACACAGATACGCAGTATTTT,CASSSTGTSDYTDTQYF
TRBD1,TRBV6-6,NA,TRBJ2-3,TGTGCCAGCAGACTCACAGGGGCGGCAGATACGCAGTATTTT,CASRLTGAADTQYF
NA,TRBV19,NA,TRBJ1-5,TGTGCCAGTAGTATACCGGGACAAGGGGTGCCCCAGCATTTT,CASSIPGQGVPQHF
TRBD1,TRBV14,once,TRBJ1-2,TGTGCCAGCCCGAGATTTAACAGGGGTCATGGCTACACCTTC,CASPRFNRGHGYTF
NA,TRBV6-4,NA,TRBJ2-2,TGTGCCAGCAGTCGTGCGGCCGACGGAACCGGGGAGCTGTTTTTT,CASSRAADGTGELFF